This T cell receptor beta chain was observed in a study of monozygotic twins with inflammatory bowel disease. Study-wide findings and caveats: Clonotypes shared with others were fewer in IBD patients than in healthy twins, especially with disease activity.

One blood sample of about 2.3 ml was taken from each donor. The CDR3 runs to 15 residues. Germline-derived CDR1 and CDR2 are MNHEY and SVGAGI. Amplification of TCRalpha and TCRbeta cDNA involved two nested PCRs that ran for approximately 16 and 9 cycles. TCRdb re-called the 5' RACE reads and gives one entry per CDR3 protein, without DNA. Its clone listing holds 140,000 to 150,000 distinct CDR3 sequences. Note on this clonotype: The antigen is unknown.

The chain is built from TRBV6-5 and TRBJ1-5. The sequencing input was blood. The TCR sequence derives from a human donor with ulcerative colitis or Crohn's disease, or a healthy co-twin of an affected twin (not recorded which). CDR3 in amino acids: CASSYSIAHNQPQHF.